A selection of T cell receptor beta chains follows, all from one sample in a study of T-cell reconstitution after alpha-beta-depleted transplantation in children. Each CDR3 protein gets one entry after TCRdb re-called the PCR reads with MiXCR. Of roughly 500,000 distinct CDR3 sequences detected, under 15% appear once; the ten largest clones hold 5% to 6%. The sequenced sample was PBMCs from the stem cell graft donor, obtained from the stem cell graft. The origin of the receptors is a human donor who donated a stem cell graft to a child with combined immunodeficiency. The CDR3 runs from the conserved cysteine through the conserved F or W. D genes are given only for firm matches. A row's size may be missing; if present it is once, few, many or a size class.

D	length	V	J	size	DNA	CDR3
.	14	TRBV12-3/TRBV12-4	TRBJ2-7	few	TGTGCCAGCAGTTCGTATCAGGGGACCTACGAGCAGTACTTC	CASSSYQGTYEQYF
.	13	TRBV3-1	TRBJ2-7	few	TGTGCCAGCAGCCCGCCGGGAATAAACGAGCAGTACTTC	CASSPPGINEQYF
.	10	TRBV12-3/TRBV12-4	TRBJ1-4	few	TGTGCCAGCAGAACCCGGGGACTGTTTTTT	CASRTRGLFF
TRBD2	13	TRBV9	TRBJ2-1	many	TGTGCCAGCAGCGGGACTAGTCAGAATGAGCAGTTCTTC	CASSGTSQNEQFF
.	15	TRBV7-2	TRBJ1-5	few	TGTGCCAGCAGCCCAAATACAGGGTCCGATCAGCCCCAGCATTTT	CASSPNTGSDQPQHF
TRBD2	16	TRBV29-1	TRBJ2-3	.	TGCAGCGTTGGGACTAGCGGGGGGGCGGCGACAGATACGCAGTATTTT	CSVGTSGGAATDTQYF
.	14	TRBV7-2	TRBJ2-5	.	TGTGCCAGCAGCTTACGCCGGTTCCAAGAGACCCAGTACTTC	CASSLRRFQETQYF
TRBD1	13	TRBV7-9	TRBJ1-1	many	TGTGCCAGCAGCGGACAGGCGAACACTGAAGCTTTCTTT	CASSGQANTEAFF
.	16	TRBV6-5	TRBJ2-5	.	TGTGCCAGCAGTTACCCCAGGGGCGTAGGTGGGGAGACCCAGTACTTC	CASSYPRGVGGETQYF
.	12	TRBV10-3	TRBJ1-1	.	TGTGCCCACCGGGGGGCAGAAACTGAAGCTTTCTTT	CAHRGAETEAFF
TRBD2	16	TRBV9	TRBJ2-3	few	TGTGCCAGCAGCACCTTAGCGGGGACCTCTGAGAGTACGCAGTATTTT	CASSTLAGTSESTQYF
TRBD1	15	TRBV5-1	TRBJ2-7	.	TGCGCCAGCAGCGAACCCGGGACAGGACACTACGAGCAGTACTTC	CASSEPGTGHYEQYF
TRBD1	17	TRBV12-3/TRBV12-4	TRBJ2-1	many	TGTGCCAGCAGTTCGTACACCGGGACAGGGAAGGGCAATGAGCAGTTCTTC	CASSSYTGTGKGNEQFF
.	14	TRBV11-3	TRBJ2-7	.	TGTGCCAGCAGCTTTACAGGGAACTCCTACGAGCAGTACTTC	CASSFTGNSYEQYF
TRBD1	15	TRBV4-3	TRBJ2-2	many	TGCGCCAGCAGCCAAGGGACAGGGGCAACCGGGGAGCTGTTTTTT	CASSQGTGATGELFF
.	15	TRBV27	TRBJ2-1	.	TGTGCCAGCAGTTTTTCACGCTACTCCTACAATGAGCAGTTCTTC	CASSFSRYSYNEQFF
.	14	TRBV4-3	TRBJ1-1	.	TGCGCCAGCAGCCTCGGGGAGGGGAACACTGAAGCTTTCTTT	CASSLGEGNTEAFF
.	13	TRBV12-3/TRBV12-4	TRBJ2-7	many	TGTGCCAGCAGTTCACAGGGCGCAAGGGAGCAGTACTTC	CASSSQGAREQYF
.	15	TRBV5-1	TRBJ1-3	.	TGCGCCAGCAGCTCGACACAGGGAACTGGAAACACCATATATTTT	CASSSTQGTGNTIYF
.	15	TRBV29-1	TRBJ2-7	.	TGCAGCGTTGAATCCGGACAGTCCGGGCCCTACGAGCAGTACTTC	CSVESGQSGPYEQYF
TRBD2	16	TRBV4-2	TRBJ2-1	.	TGTGCCAGCAGCCAGGAGACTAGCGGAGCCTACAATGAGCAGTTCTTC	CASSQETSGAYNEQFF
TRBD2	16	TRBV5-1	TRBJ2-5	many	TGCGCCAGCAGCGATCCAGGACTAGCGGTACAAGAGACCCAGTACTTC	CASSDPGLAVQETQYF
.	16	TRBV28	TRBJ2-4	.	TGTGCCAGCAGTTTTCCCCCCGCCCGGTGGGAGAACATTCAGTACTTC	CASSFPPARWENIQYF
.	13	TRBV7-2	TRBJ2-1	few	TGTGCCAGCAGCTTACAGGGGCAGGGTGAGCAGTTCTTC	CASSLQGQGEQFF
TRBD2	17	TRBV11-2	TRBJ2-3	.	TGTGCCAGCACCGGACTAGCGGGAGACACAAGCACAGATACGCAGTATTTT	CASTGLAGDTSTDTQYF
TRBD2	14	TRBV29-1	TRBJ2-1	many	TGCAGCGTTGGACTAGCGGGAGGGCGAGATGAGCAGTTCTTC	CSVGLAGGRDEQFF
TRBD2	17	TRBV24-1	TRBJ2-3	many	TGTGCCACCAGTCGATCCGGGACTAGCGGGTTCAGGCATACGCAGTATTTT	CATSRSGTSGFRHTQYF
.	17	TRBV20-1	TRBJ1-6	.	TGCAGTGCTAGAGGGGGAGGAAGGACAGACTATAATTCACCCCTCCACTTT	CSARGGGRTDYNSPLHF
.	13	TRBV5-1	TRBJ2-7	many	TGCGCCAGCAGCGGGGTGAGCTCCTACGAGCAGTACTTC	CASSGVSSYEQYF
TRBD2	16	TRBV4-2	TRBJ2-5	.	TGTGCCAGCAGCCAAGATCCGGCTAGCGGGGCAGAGACCCAGTACTTC	CASSQDPASGAETQYF
TRBD1	13	TRBV24-1	TRBJ2-3	.	TGTGCCACCAAGAGGCAGGGGGCAGATACGCAGTATTTT	CATKRQGADTQYF
.	14	TRBV7-9	TRBJ1-6	many	TGTGCCAGCAGCTTAGGGACTGTCAATTCACCCCTCCACTTT	CASSLGTVNSPLHF
.	12	TRBV7-9	TRBJ2-1	many	TGTGCCAGCAGCCGTACCTACAATGAGCAGTTCTTC	CASSRTYNEQFF
.	16	TRBV7-8	TRBJ2-3	.	TGTGCCAGCAGCTTAGAAGCGACATCCCGGGCGGATACGCAGTATTTT	CASSLEATSRADTQYF
.	14	TRBV11-2	TRBJ1-1	few	TGTGCCAGCAGCTTATCGGCGGGGGACACTGAAGCTTTCTTT	CASSLSAGDTEAFF
.	14	TRBV10-3	TRBJ2-7	few	TGTGCCATCAGTGAGTTATGGGTAGGGGACGAGCAGTACTTC	CAISELWVGDEQYF
.	15	TRBV9	TRBJ1-5	many	TGTGCCAGCAGCGTAGGTCCCAGGGAGAGTCAGCCCCAGCATTTT	CASSVGPRESQPQHF
.	18	TRBV28	TRBJ2-1	.	TGTGCCAGCAGATCTCCTGGCCTCCCCGGGGCTTCCTACAATGAGCAGTTCTTC	CASRSPGLPGASYNEQFF
.	14	TRBV13	TRBJ2-3	many	TGTGCCAGCAGCCCCGGGCGAAGCACAGATACGCAGTATTTT	CASSPGRSTDTQYF
TRBD1	17	TRBV12-3/TRBV12-4	TRBJ2-1	few	TGTGCCAGCAGCCCGGAAATACGCGGGACAGGGCTCTATGAGCAGTTCTTC	CASSPEIRGTGLYEQFF
TRBD1	15	TRBV12-3/TRBV12-4	TRBJ2-6	many	TGTGCCAGCAGTCCGGACAGGGCCGGGGCCAACGTCCTGACTTTC	CASSPDRAGANVLTF
TRBD2	18	TRBV11-1	TRBJ2-3	.	TGTGCCAGCAGCTTAGCGACTAGCGGAACCACTAGCACAGATACGCAGTATTTT	CASSLATSGTTSTDTQYF
.	14	TRBV6-4	TRBJ2-1	many	TGTGCCAGCAGTGACAATAGGGAGGTCAATGAGCAGTTCTTC	CASSDNREVNEQFF
.	15	TRBV5-1	TRBJ2-5	.	TGCGCCAGCAGCTTGGGGGGGTTAGCCCAAGAGACCCAGTACTTC	CASSLGGLAQETQYF
.	13	TRBV7-6	TRBJ2-2	.	TGTGCCAGCGCTTCGGGGACCCACGGGGAGCTGTTTTTT	CASASGTHGELFF
TRBD2	16	TRBV6-2/TRBV6-3	TRBJ2-7	few	TGTGCCAGCAGCCCCGTGGGGACTAGCGGCTCCTACGAGCAGTACTTC	CASSPVGTSGSYEQYF
.	13	TRBV29-1	TRBJ2-1	many	TGCAGCGTTGATGGGGGTTCCTACAATGAGCAGTTCTTC	CSVDGGSYNEQFF
.	13	TRBV13	TRBJ2-5	.	TGTGCCAGCAGCCACGGGGGCCAAGAGACCCAGTACTTC	CASSHGGQETQYF
.	13	TRBV18	TRBJ1-5	.	TGTGCCAGCTCACGAGGGGTAGATCAGCCCCAGCATTTT	CASSRGVDQPQHF
.	14	TRBV7-9	TRBJ1-1	once	TGTGCCAGCAGCCCCCGACGGTCGAACACTGAAGCTTTCTTT	CASSPRRSNTEAFF
TRBD2	16	TRBV11-2	TRBJ2-3	few	TGTGCCAGCAGCTTAGATCTTAGCGGGTACGGAGATACGCAGTATTTT	CASSLDLSGYGDTQYF
TRBD2	15	TRBV20-1	TRBJ2-7	.	TGCAGTGCTAGGCTGGCGGCGGGAGGGTCGAGGGAGCAGTACTTC	CSARLAAGGSREQYF
.	15	TRBV12-3/TRBV12-4	TRBJ2-7	few	TGTGCCAGCAGTTTATGGGGGACACGCTCCTACGAGCAGTACTTC	CASSLWGTRSYEQYF